This T cell receptor beta chain was retrieved from a study of cytomegalovirus exposure and HLA in healthy donors. General observations from the study: A later analysis appeared to link common viral pathogens to several of the most significant clusters. Among donors in an Asian-associated ancestry cluster, a later analysis reportedly found fewer N-insertions than the roughly 700-donor mean. Trimming of TCR beta V- and J-genes showed a link, identified in a later analysis, to a missense DCLRE1C variant. In most subjects, TCR beta sequences reportedly gave accurate predictions of HLA-A and HLA-B alleles.

A note on this clone: What it binds is unknown.

V lost 6 bases to trimming and J lost 3 bases; unmatched junction nucleotides: 9. This CDR3 is 15 amino acids long. Germline lookup yields CDR1 MNHNS and CDR2 SASEGT. Primers: 60 Vbeta forward and 13 Jbeta reverse. Generated by immunoSEQ multiplex PCR, the TCRdb table keeps only in-frame clones and is missing some. The sample includes 100,000 to 150,000 clones, around 70% of them seen just once. Sequenced input: PBMCs. The origin of this receptor is a woman aged 45-65 years in good health and CMV-seropositive. V and J are TRBV6-1 and TRBJ1-1; 8 bases are shared with TRBD1. The CDR3 nucleotides are TGTGCCAGCAGCATCAGGGGGCGGGGAGACACTGAAGCTTTCTTT. The encoded protein is CASSIRGRGDTEAFF.